These 17 T cell receptor beta chains share one sample of origin, sequenced in a study of response to subunit inactivated influenza vaccine. TCRdb independently ran MiXCR on the RT-PCR reads; one entry per CDR3 protein. Altogether about 780,000 distinct CDR3 sequences are present, less than 20% being singletons, with the ten largest covering around 9.9%. The input for sequencing was PBMCs from blood, taken 5 to 6 days after vaccination. The source of these receptors is a man aged 45-60 years who received an inactivated influenza vaccine.

A few counts support this clonotype. This rearrangement joins TRBV11-2 to TRBJ2-7, with D perhaps TRBD2 (7 bases). CDR1 is SGHAT, CDR2 FQNNGV, per germline. There are 13 residues in the CDR3. The germline V and J ends were trimmed by 3 bases and 4 bases, with 10 bases remaining between them. CDR3 loop: CASSFGGRYEQYF. CDR3 DNA sequence: TGTGCCAGCAGCTTCGGGGGGCGATACGAGCAGTACTTC.

The chain is built from TRBV20-1 and TRBJ2-7; D call uncertain. The CDR3 consists of 16 residues. V was trimmed by 6 bases and J by 2 bases, leaving 23 bases between them. The V gene's germline CDR1 is DFQATT and CDR2 SNEGSKA (reference sequence). The CDR3 region has the DNA TGCAGTGCCGTCTGGGCCACCTCTCCCGATCCCTACGAGCAGTACTTC. This gives the protein CSAVWATSPDPYEQYF.

This clonotype was detected only a few times. The genes are TRBV29-1 and TRBJ2-7; 11 bases fit TRBD1. Germline V gene sequence: CDR1 SQVTM, CDR2 ANQGSEA. The CDR3 covers 16 residues. V shed 0 bases and J 5 bases; nucleotides not matched to a gene: 9. The CDR3 loop reads CSVEEPGDRGTHEQYF. CDR3 coding DNA: TGCAGCGTTGAAGAGCCAGGGGACAGGGGGACCCACGAGCAGTACTTC.

This clonotype has more than one count but fewer than ten. The DNA for the CDR3 is TGTGCCAGCAGCTTCGGGACAGGGGGCGACTATGGCTACACCTTC. The encoded protein is CASSFGTGGDYGYTF. The genes are TRBV7-2 and TRBJ1-2; 12 positions match TRBD1. CDR3 length: 15 amino acids. V gave up 3 bases and J gave up 3 bases; unmatched junction bases: 2. Germline V lookup: CDR1 SGHTA, CDR2 FQGNSA.

This clonotype has just a few counts. This sequence joins TRBV5-1 and TRBJ1-2; unclear D gene. Trimming pared 0 bases from V and 5 bases from J, leaving 8 bases between. The CDR3 has 13 residues. Germline V gene data show CDR1 as SGHRS and CDR2 as YFSETQ. In DNA form, the CDR3 reads TGCGCCAGCAGCTTGGTAGATGGTTATGGCTACACCTTC. It translates to CASSLVDGYGYTF.

The chain employs TRBV20-1 and TRBJ2-1, with TRBD2 matching 13 bases. Germline V gene lookup returns CDR1 DFQATT and CDR2 SNEGSKA (reference sequence). The CDR3 is 14 residues long. J lost 8 bases, V lost 6 bases, and 7 bases had no gene match. DNA for the CDR3: TGCAGTGCAACCGGGACTAGCGGGGATCATGAGCAGTTCTTC. Translating it yields CSATGTSGDHEQFF.

This clonotype was detected a few times. CDR3 DNA sequence: TGTGCCTCCAGGGGGAGGTTGGACACTGAAGCTTTCTTT. Translated, it gives CASRGRLDTEAFF. The rearrangement links TRBV6-1 to TRBJ1-1; 7 nucleotides match TRBD1. Germline CDR1 MNHNS, CDR2 SASEGT. The ends lost 11 bases at V and 3 bases at J; junction bases unmatched: 9. The CDR3 loop spans 13 amino acids.

This clonotype has ten or more counts. This chain links TRBV6-2 or TRBV6-3 with TRBJ2-7; D may be TRBD2 (6 bases). V lost 6 bases and J lost 4, with 19 bases in between. Germline assignment: CDR1 MNHEY and CDR2 SVGEGT. The CDR3 extends over 15 amino acids. CDR3 DNA sequence: TGTGCCAGCAGCAAATATACCGGGACTGCTTACGAGCAGTACTTC. Protein product: CASSKYTGTAYEQYF.

The rearrangement joins TRBV28 to TRBJ1-5, with unresolved D. This CDR3 region has 14 residues. CDR1 is MDHEN, CDR2 SYDVKM, per germline. V dropped 4 bases and J dropped 7 bases, with 14 bases sitting between them. The DNA for the CDR3 is TGTGCCAGCAGTTCACAAGGCCCTCTCCAGCCCCAGCATTTT. This sequence encodes CASSSQGPLQPQHF.

This clonotype was seen a few times. The J gene is TRBJ2-3, the V gene TRBV4-2; 10 nucleotides align to TRBD1. From germline, CDR1 is LGHNA and CDR2 YNFKEQ. The CDR3 runs to 18 residues. V lost 1 base to trimming and J lost 6 bases; unmatched junction nucleotides: 13. This CDR3 reads CASSQASSGTGASDTQYF. The CDR3 DNA is TGTGCCAGCAGCCAAGCATCATCCGGGACAGGGGCTTCCGATACGCAGTATTTT.

The chain recombines TRBV12-3 or TRBV12-4 with TRBJ2-7, with D perhaps assigned TRBD1 or TRBD2 (5 bases each). The CDR3 runs 15 residues. Trimming shortened V by 6 bases and J by 1 base, and 16 bases separated the two germline ends. CDR3 region: CASRFSGTLSYEQYF. The CDR3 bases are TGTGCCAGCAGGTTCTCCGGGACCCTATCCTACGAGCAGTACTTC.

This clonotype was seen only a few times. The chain carries TRBV15 and TRBJ2-6, with D maybe TRBD2 (5 bases). The CDR3 runs to 15 residues. The germline V and J ends were trimmed by 3 bases and 2 bases, with 8 bases remaining between them. The germline V gene encodes CDR1 LNHNV and CDR2 YYDKDF (reference sequence). CDR3 region: CATSSMRAGANVLTF. CDR3 in DNA: TGTGCCACCAGCAGTATGAGGGCTGGGGCCAACGTCCTGACTTTC.

CDR3 residues: CASSYPKNEQFF. The DNA for the CDR3 is TGTGCCAGCAGTTACCCAAAAAATGAGCAGTTCTTC. This chain uses TRBV6-2 or TRBV6-3 with TRBJ2-1; unclear D gene. The CDR3 spans 12 residues. Germline V lookup: CDR1 MNHEY, CDR2 SVGEGT. Trimming removed 2 bases from V and 7 bases from J, with 6 bases in between.

This clonotype has more than one count but fewer than ten. This chain connects TRBV6-1 to TRBJ2-1; 11 positions match TRBD2. V shed 6 bases, J shed 7 bases, and the junction held 17 bases outside the gene matches. The germline CDR1 and CDR2 sequences are MNHNS and SASEGT. This CDR3 has 18 amino acids. For the CDR3, the DNA is TGTGCCAGCAGCAAGGGACTAGCGGCTCCCCCTGGGAAGAATGAGCAGTTCTTC. This codes for CASSKGLAAPPGKNEQFF.

The CDR3 is CASSGRDYVEETQYF. CDR3 DNA: TGTGCCAGCAGCGGCCGGGACTATGTGGAAGAGACCCAGTACTTC. The chain couples TRBV9 to TRBJ2-5, with TRBD2 matching over 7 bases. V was pared by 3 bases and J by 3 bases, with 8 bases of the junction left unmatched. The CDR3 is 15 amino acids. Germline loops: CDR1 SGDLS, CDR2 YYNGEE. Combining the CDR3 with reference TRBV9 and TRBJ2-5 gives the whole variable domain DSGVTQTPKHLITATGQRVTLRCSPRSGDLSVYWYQQSLDQGLQFLIQYYNGEERAKGNILERFSAQQFPDLHSELNLSSLELGDSALYFCASSGRDYVEETQYFGPGTRLLVL.

This clonotype was detected a few times. The chain links TRBV12-3 or TRBV12-4 to TRBJ2-1, with D uncertain. Trimming took off 4 bases at V and 2 bases at J, with 12 bases between the two ends. This CDR3 has 15 amino acids. The CDR3 protein is CASSSGRSTYNEQFF. DNA for the CDR3: TGTGCCAGCAGTTCAGGACGCTCGACCTACAATGAGCAGTTCTTC.

This clonotype appeared a few times. V gene TRBV7-9 combines with J gene TRBJ2-1; D unresolved. Germline CDR1 is SEHNR and CDR2 is FQNEAQ (reference sequence). There are 15 residues in the CDR3. V lost 7 bases to trimming and J lost 2 bases, with 15 bases between them. CDR3 DNA sequence: TGTGCCAGCACCCCCGACTCACTTCCCTACAATGAGCAGTTCTTC. Residues: CASTPDSLPYNEQFF. Using reference TRBV7-9 and TRBJ2-1 for the parts outside the CDR3, the full variable domain is DTGVSQNPRHKITKRGQNVTFRCDPISEHNRLYWYRQTLGQGPEFLTYFQNEAQLEKSRLLSDRFSAERPKGSFSTLEIQRTEQGDSAMYLCASTPDSLPYNEQFFGPGTRLTVL.